Below, one T cell receptor (beta chain) is given with its context. The antigen is not known. Patients with autoimmune history or systemic immunosuppression were excluded. Patients had blood sampled at baseline and again on cycle 4 day 1 and cycle 7 day 1. The repertoire was sequenced with immunoSEQ multiplex PCR; TCRdb's copy has only in-frame clones and lacks some. The sample yields about 28,000 clones, approximately 86% seen once. The sample originates from a study of OX40 agonist ivuxolimab in advanced cancers. Study results and caveats: Expanded peripheral T-cell antigen specificity went undetermined. The CD4+ and CD8+ T cells in the blood had expanded clonally by week 6 at 0.1 to 3.0 mg/kg.

After removal of 1 base from V and 8 bases from J, the junction contained 11 bases not matched to a gene. The CDR3 spans 16 residues. Germline V gene sequence: CDR1 SEHNR, CDR2 FQNEAQ (reference sequence). The material was CD4+ or CD8+ T cells sorted from blood, obtained in a trial of the OX40 agonist ivuxolimab. This receptor was obtained from an adult with an advanced solid tumor such as melanoma, head and neck, liver or kidney cancer. V usage is TRBV7-9 and J usage is TRBJ2-1; 7 bases fit TRBD1. The DNA for the CDR3 is TGTGCCAGCAGCTTAGTTCCTGAGGGGGCTGGCTATGAGCAGTTCTTC. Translated, it gives CASSLVPEGAGYEQFF.